A single sample gave rise to the 31 T cell receptor beta chains below, sequenced in a study of blood T cell repertoires in COVID-19. Only in-frame clones appear in the TCRdb table, and some are missing; sequencing was by immunoSEQ multiplex PCR. The sample lists approximately 360,000 clones; roughly 90% were seen once. The sample taken for sequencing was PBMCs or T cells enriched from blood (not recorded which). Receptor source: a woman in her twenties or thirties with acute COVID-19.

This clone has just one count. This chain joins TRBV4-2 and TRBJ2-2; 12 bases line up with TRBD2. The germline V gene has CDR1 LGHNA and CDR2 YNFKEQ. The CDR3 runs to 20 residues. Trimming removed 0 bases from V and 0 bases from J; junction bases left unmatched: 8. Written as DNA, the CDR3 is TGTGCCAGCAGCCAAGATTGGGGACTAGCGGGTCTAACGAACACCGGGGAGCTGTTTTTT. Amino acid sequence: CASSQDWGLAGLTNTGELFF.

The rearrangement links TRBV24-1 to TRBJ1-5; perhaps TRBD1 as D (5 bases). V lost 3 bases and J lost 0, with 11 bases in between. This CDR3 has 16 amino acids. The germline CDR1 and CDR2 sequences are KGHDR and SFDVKD. This CDR3 reads CATSDSGGDSNQPQHF. CDR3 bases: TGTGCCACCAGTGATAGTGGAGGGGATAGCAATCAGCCCCAGCATTTT.

This chain connects TRBV2 to TRBJ1-2; a weak D match, TRBD1 (5 bases). Germline assignment: CDR1 SNHLY and CDR2 FYNNEI. The CDR3 extends over 13 amino acids. V was clipped by 5 bases and J by 7 bases, with 14 bases between them. CDR3 in amino acids: CASSIRTPFGYTF. Here the CDR3 DNA reads TGTGCCAGCAGTATACGGACACCCTTTGGCTACACCTTC. Full variable domain (outside the CDR3, taken from reference TRBV2 and TRBJ1-2): EPEVTQTPSHQVTQMGQEVILRCVPISNHLYFYWYRQILGQKVEFLVSFYNNEISEKSEIFDDQFSVERPDGSNFTLKIRSTKLEDSAMYFCASSIRTPFGYTFGSGTRLTVV.

This clone was recorded only once. The J gene is TRBJ1-3, the V gene TRBV5-5; the D is unclear. CDR3 length equals 14 residues. CDR1 and CDR2 from the germline V gene are SGHKS and YYEKEE (reference sequence). With 4 bases removed from V and 8 bases from J, the gap between germline ends came to 16 bases. The CDR3 region is CASSRDQVGDTIYF. The CDR3 DNA reads TGTGCCAGCAGCAGAGACCAGGTGGGAGACACCATATATTTT.

V usage is TRBV10-1 and J usage is TRBJ2-1; TRBD2 agrees at 12 bases. The germline V gene encodes CDR1 WNHNN and CDR2 SYGVQD (reference sequence). The CDR3 loop spans 18 amino acids. V gave up 5 bases and J gave up 6 bases; unmatched junction bases: 14. CDR3 amino acids: CASSTLAGGPGGVNEQFF. CDR3 nucleotide sequence: TGCGCCAGCAGTACTCTAGCGGGGGGGCCCGGGGGTGTCAATGAGCAGTTCTTC.

The J gene is TRBJ2-5, the V gene TRBV7-2; 10 bases align to TRBD2. Germline CDR1 reads SGHTA; CDR2 reads FQGNSA. V lost 1 base, J lost 1 base, and 6 bases stayed unmatched. CDR3 size: 17 residues. CDR3 DNA: TGTGCCAGCAGCTTAGGTCCTAGCGGGGGACCCCAAGAGACCCAGTACTTC. It encodes CASSLGPSGGPQETQYF.

The V gene is TRBV12-3 or TRBV12-4, the J gene TRBJ1-2; the D is unclear. This CDR3 is built from 13 residues. Trimming cost V 5 bases and J 2 bases, with 9 bases left between them. This chain's CDR3 is CASSPRENYGYTF. The CDR3 DNA reads TGTGCCAGCAGTCCCCGGGAGAACTATGGCTACACCTTC.

CDR3 bases: TGTGCCAGCAGTTACCTCCCTCCAGCGGGTGGCCCCGGGGAGCTGTTTTTT. This gives the protein CASSYLPPAGGPGELFF. The chain joins TRBV6-2 or TRBV6-3 to TRBJ2-2, with D perhaps TRBD2 (6 bases). The germline V gene encodes CDR1 MNHEY and CDR2 SVGEGT. The CDR3 is 17 residues long. Trimming removed 2 bases at V and 6 bases at J, with 19 bases between.

The chain is built from TRBV20-1 and TRBJ1-1, with 8 positions matching TRBD1. CDR3 size: 16 residues. J gave up 4 bases and V 3 bases, and 13 bases lay outside the gene matches. Germline V gene data show CDR1 as DFQATT and CDR2 as SNEGSKA (reference sequence). CDR3 bases: TGCAGTGCTAGTGTATCAGGGGGCGGTTATAGCACTGAAGCTTTCTTT. Its protein is CSASVSGGGYSTEAFF.

The genes are TRBV21-1 and TRBJ2-1; TRBD1, the table's D call, lacks a check against the DNA. TRBV21-1 is deemed a pseudogene. The CDR3 is 13 residues long. The CDR3 here is CASSKNRDRVEFF. The CDR3 bases are TGTGCCAGCAGCAAAAACCGGGACAGGGTGGAGTTCTTC.

This sequence joins TRBV27 and TRBJ2-1, with 8 positions matching TRBD2. V lost 6 bases, J lost 5 bases, and 6 bases stayed unmatched. CDR1 and CDR2 from the germline V gene are MNHEY and SMNVEV (reference sequence). The CDR3 totals 14 residues. The CDR3 bases are TGTGCCAGCAGGGAGCGGGGGAAGAACAATGAGCAGTTCTTC. Its protein is CASRERGKNNEQFF.

The chain couples TRBV27 to TRBJ1-5; no definite D call. The CDR3 is 16 residues long. V was clipped by 0 bases and J by 2 bases, with 11 bases between them. The V gene's germline CDR1 is MNHEY and CDR2 SMNVEV (reference sequence). This CDR3 reads CASSLSFRGGNQPQHF. The CDR3 DNA sequence: TGTGCCAGCAGTTTATCATTCCGGGGTGGCAATCAGCCCCAGCATTTT.

On this clone: A read error may account for a junction end that differs from germline. This chain joins TRBV5-6 and TRBJ1-3; TRBD1 might be the D (5 bases). The CDR3 has 16 amino acids. Germline CDR1 SGHDT, CDR2 YYEEEE. CDR3 loop: CASSLGSGGSGNTIYF. Written as DNA, the CDR3 is TGTGCCAGCAGTTTGGGGAGCGGGGGCTCTGGAAACACCATATATTTT.

This sequence joins TRBV6-5 and TRBJ1-1; D is possibly TRBD1 (5 bases). Germline V CDR1 and CDR2: MNHEY, SVGAGI. The CDR3 totals 13 residues. Trimming took 8 bases from V and 3 from J, leaving 13 bases between them. CDR3 bases: TGTGCCAGCTCGGACGGGGGGGACACTGAAGCTTTCTTT. It is translated as CASSDGGDTEAFF.

The chain employs TRBV7-9 and TRBJ1-2, with 8 bases fitting TRBD1. This CDR3 contains 16 residues. CDR1 and CDR2 from the germline V gene are SEHNR and FQNEAQ (reference sequence). With 5 bases clipped from V and 7 bases from J, the junction kept 15 bases outside the gene matches. CDR3 loop: CASSLPGQEPVTGYTF. The CDR3 nucleotides read TGTGCCAGCAGCCTGCCGGGACAGGAACCTGTGACTGGCTACACCTTC.

This chain joins TRBV6-2 or TRBV6-3 and TRBJ2-3; D may be TRBD2 (5 bases). The CDR3 is 14 residues long. Germline V gene lookup returns CDR1 MNHEY and CDR2 SVGEGT. V gave up 0 bases and J gave up 3 bases, with 7 bases separating them. For the CDR3, the DNA is TGTGCCAGCAGTTACTCAGCGGAGACAGATACGCAGTATTTT. Its translation: CASSYSAETDTQYF.

This clone was seen once. The chain is built from TRBV6-5 and TRBJ1-3; D is undetermined. The CDR3 consists of 16 residues. Germline CDR1 and CDR2: MNHEY and SVGAGI. V shed 0 bases and J shed 7 bases, with 16 bases lying between them. CDR3 sequence (DNA): TGTGCCAGCAGTTACTCGATCCCCCGGGAACGGAACACCATATATTTT. This sequence encodes CASSYSIPRERNTIYF.

This clone has only one observation. This chain joins TRBV6-6 and TRBJ2-3, with D tentatively TRBD1 (5 bases). From germline, CDR1 is MNHNY and CDR2 SVGAGI (reference sequence). The CDR3 consists of 16 residues. Between the trimmed V and J ends, which lost 2 bases and 1 base, there was a span of 13 bases. The CDR3 reads CASSYRWGSGTDTQYF. CDR3 coding DNA: TGTGCCAGCAGTTACCGATGGGGCTCCGGCACAGATACGCAGTATTTT.

This clone was recorded only once. V gene TRBV30 combines with J gene TRBJ2-7; TRBD2 is a possible D gene (7 bases). The germline V and J ends were trimmed by 4 bases and 5 bases, with 15 bases remaining between them. CDR3 length equals 13 residues. The germline V gene encodes CDR1 GTSNPN and CDR2 SVGIG (reference sequence). CDR3 sequence: CAWMRGLVNEQYF. The CDR3 nucleotides are TGTGCCTGGATGCGGGGGCTAGTAAACGAGCAGTACTTC.

The chain combines TRBV7-6 with TRBJ1-3; D unclear. The V end lost 1 base, the J end lost 3 bases, and 7 bases lay between the germline ends. In germline, CDR1 is SGHVS, CDR2 FNYEAQ. The CDR3 runs to 14 residues. CDR3 region: CASSLEDNGNTIYF. CDR3 coding DNA: TGTGCCAGCAGCTTAGAAGACAATGGAAACACCATATATTTT.

On this clone: Other DNA variants within this sample encode the same CDR3. This sequence joins TRBV5-5 and TRBJ1-3; D may be TRBD1 (6 bases). Trimming removed 5 bases at V and 0 bases at J, with 12 bases between. The CDR3 is 15 residues long. Germline CDR1 reads SGHKS; CDR2 reads YYEKEE (reference sequence). CDR3 DNA sequence: TGTGCCAGCAGTCGCGAACAGGGCTCTGGAAACACCATATATTTT. This translates into CASSREQGSGNTIYF.

This CDR3 is CASSDLYRDTLEKLFF. CDR3 sequence (DNA): TGTGCCAGCAGTGATCTCTACCGGGACACTCTTGAAAAACTGTTTTTT. This chain joins TRBV25-1 and TRBJ1-4, with D perhaps matching TRBD1 (6 bases). The germline V gene encodes CDR1 MGHDK and CDR2 SYGVNS. CDR3 size: 16 residues. V lost 3 bases and J 7 bases, leaving 18 bases between the germline ends.

V gene TRBV4-1 combines with J gene TRBJ2-7; the match to TRBD2 covers 11 bases. CDR1 and CDR2 from the germline V gene are MGHRA and YSYEKL. Trimming removed 3 bases from V and 4 bases from J; junction bases left unmatched: 11. The CDR3 extends over 17 amino acids. Here the CDR3 reads CASSQGVAGGPGYEQYF. The DNA for the CDR3 is TGCGCCAGCAGCCAGGGAGTAGCGGGGGGGCCCGGATACGAGCAGTACTTC.

This chain joins TRBV30 and TRBJ1-1; perhaps TRBD1 as D (5 bases). V lost 0 bases and J lost 5, with 13 bases in between. This CDR3 has 14 residues. Germline lookup yields CDR1 GTSNPN and CDR2 SVGIG (reference sequence). The CDR3 spells CAWSVGRGGTEAFF. The CDR3, as DNA: TGTGCCTGGAGTGTCGGGCGCGGGGGGACTGAAGCTTTCTTT.

About this clone: A read error may account for a junction end that differs from germline. The chain combines TRBV6-5 with TRBJ1-3; no firm D call. This CDR3 spans 15 amino acids. CDR1 and CDR2 from the germline V gene are MNHEY and SVGAGI. The chain's CDR3 is CASLASAGSRNTIYF. The CDR3, as DNA: TGTGCCAGCCTCGCGTCGGCAGGCTCTCGAAACACCATATATTTT.

The chain uses TRBV30 and TRBJ1-1; D is uncertain. V lost 0 bases to trimming and J lost 0 bases, with 8 bases between them. Germline assignment: CDR1 GTSNPN and CDR2 SVGIG (reference sequence). The CDR3 consists of 14 residues. The CDR3 bases are TGTGCCTGGAGTGTTAAGAGTCTGAACACTGAAGCTTTCTTT. This gives the protein CAWSVKSLNTEAFF.

The chain uses TRBV7-2 and TRBJ1-5; no definite D call. The CDR3 is 13 amino acids. The germline gives CDR1 SGHTA, CDR2 FQGNSA. The V gene lost 0 bases and the J gene lost 6 bases, with 6 bases spanning the gap. CDR3 region: CASSLASGQPQHF. The CDR3, as DNA: TGTGCCAGCAGCTTAGCGTCGGGTCAGCCCCAGCATTTT.

V is TRBV11-2 and J is TRBJ1-6; no clear D gene. The CDR3 consists of 13 residues. The germline V gene has CDR1 SGHAT and CDR2 FQNNGV. V was clipped by 0 bases and J by 9 bases, with 6 bases between them. The DNA for the CDR3 is TGTGCCAGCAGCTTAGATCTAACTTCACCCCTCCACTTT. Protein sequence: CASSLDLTSPLHF.

V usage is TRBV5-8 and J usage is TRBJ2-6, with D maybe TRBD2 (5 bases). The CDR3 sequence is 15 residues long. Per germline, CDR1 SGHTS and CDR2 YDEGEE. The V and J ends lost 5 bases and 4 bases respectively, with 13 bases between them. The CDR3 here is CASSRGLRGANVLTF. Written as DNA, the CDR3 is TGTGCCAGCAGTCGGGGTCTCCGGGGGGCCAACGTCCTGACTTTC.

V and J are TRBV30 and TRBJ2-7; perhaps TRBD2 as D (5 bases). V lost 0 bases to trimming and J lost 6 bases, with 21 bases between them. Germline V gene data show CDR1 as GTSNPN and CDR2 as SVGIG (reference sequence). This CDR3 region has 16 residues. The CDR3 DNA is TGTGCCTGGAGTGTACCCGGGATGCGGAAAGGGTCCGAGCAGTACTTC. Its protein is CAWSVPGMRKGSEQYF.

The chain is built from TRBV7-8 and TRBJ1-2; weak D call: TRBD1 (6 bases). Germline CDR1 SGHVS, CDR2 FQNEAQ. Between the trimmed V and J ends, which lost 5 bases and 8 bases, there was a span of 15 bases. The CDR3 consists of 13 residues. The CDR3 region is CASSPLGGWGYTF. In DNA, the CDR3 is TGTGCCAGCAGCCCTCTTGGGGGCTGGGGCTACACCTTC. The full variable domain, completed using reference TRBV7-8 and TRBJ1-2, is GAGVSQSPRYKVAKRGQDVALRCDPISGHVSLFWYQQALGQGPEFLTYFQNEAQLDKSGLPSDRFFAERPEGSVSTLKIQRTQQEDSAVYLCASSPLGGWGYTFGSGTRLTVV.